The 22 T cell receptor beta chains presented below share a single source sample, sequenced in a study of blood T cell repertoires in COVID-19. Clones were read by immunoSEQ multiplex PCR, and TCRdb kept only the in-frame ones, dropping some. The data contain 300,000 or so clones, over 75% of them seen just once; the ten biggest clones take up approximately 1.2%. The specimen was PBMCs or T cells enriched from blood (not recorded which). The receptors here all came from a woman in her 30s who had recovered from COVID-19.

V and J are TRBV4-1 and TRBJ1-1, with 12 positions matching TRBD1. V was pared by 1 base and J by 1 base, with 4 bases of the junction left unmatched. The CDR3 runs 17 residues. Germline CDR1 reads MGHRA; CDR2 reads YSYEKL. The CDR3 region is CASSQVRDRGRNTEAFF. In nucleotides, the CDR3 is TGCGCCAGCAGCCAAGTCCGGGACAGGGGGCGGAACACTGAAGCTTTCTTT.

As concerns this clone: Other DNA sequences in the same sample also yield this CDR3. The chain has TRBV27 and TRBJ1-5; D is undetermined. V shed 3 bases and J shed 1 base, with 7 bases lying between them. The germline CDR1 and CDR2 sequences are MNHEY and SMNVEV (reference sequence). The CDR3 sequence is 14 residues long. DNA of the CDR3: TGTGCCAGCAGTTTGGAGGGCAGCAATCAGCCCCAGCATTTT. Amino acid sequence: CASSLEGSNQPQHF.

The chain is built from TRBV28 and TRBJ1-4, with D maybe TRBD1 (5 bases). CDR1 and CDR2 from the germline V gene are MDHEN and SYDVKM. V lost 4 bases and J 4 bases, leaving 7 bases between the germline ends. The CDR3 is made up of 13 amino acids. CDR3 loop: CASSSQGNEKLFF. The CDR3, as DNA: TGTGCCAGCAGTTCTCAGGGTAATGAAAAACTGTTTTTT.

The genes are TRBV28 and TRBJ2-2, with D hard to call. Trimming took off 3 bases at V and 1 base at J, with 6 bases between the two ends. Germline V gene sequence: CDR1 MDHEN, CDR2 SYDVKM. This CDR3 has 14 residues. CDR3 coding DNA: TGTGCCAGCAGTTTTCGCAGGAACACCGGGGAGCTGTTTTTT. Its translation is CASSFRRNTGELFF.

V and J are TRBV18 and TRBJ2-7; D might be TRBD2 (6 bases). Trimming stripped 0 bases from V and 1 base from J, with 10 bases between. The CDR3 sequence is 15 residues long. From germline, CDR1 is KGHSH and CDR2 LQKENI. The CDR3 loop is CASSPPGGLSYEQYF. CDR3 DNA sequence: TGTGCCAGCTCACCACCGGGAGGCCTATCCTACGAGCAGTACTTC. Together with reference TRBV18 and TRBJ2-7, the CDR3 gives the full variable domain: NAGVMQNPRHLVRRRGQEARLRCSPMKGHSHVYWYRQLPEEGLKFMVYLQKENIIDESGMPKERFSAEFPKEGPSILRIQQVVRGDSAAYFCASSPPGGLSYEQYFGPGTRLTVT.

The V call is TRBV11-1, the J call TRBJ2-5; possibly TRBD1 for D (5 bases). Germline lookup yields CDR1 SGHAT and CDR2 FQDESV (reference sequence). V was pared by 1 base and J by 7 bases, with 10 bases between. The CDR3 covers 13 residues. This CDR3 reads CASSLEGDRTQYF. CDR3 DNA sequence: TGTGCCAGCAGCTTAGAAGGGGATCGGACCCAGTACTTC. Drawing the rest from reference TRBV11-1 and TRBJ2-5, the complete variable domain is EAEVAQSPRYKITEKSQAVAFWCDPISGHATLYWYRQILGQGPELLVQFQDESVVDDSQLPKDRFSAERLKGVDSTLKIQPAELGDSAMYLCASSLEGDRTQYFGPGTRLLVL.

The chain carries TRBV10-2 and TRBJ1-1; TRBD1 aligns across 9 bases. The junction had 8 bases not matched to a gene; V was cut back by 7 bases and J by 5 bases. Looked up from germline, CDR1 is WSHSY and CDR2 is SAAADI. The CDR3 runs 14 residues. CDR3 sequence (DNA): TGCGCCAGCACCCTGGGACAGGGTGAAACTGAAGCTTTCTTT. Its translation: CASTLGQGETEAFF.

The J gene is TRBJ2-1, the V gene TRBV10-1, with D possibly called TRBD1 or TRBD2 (7 bases each). V lost 10 bases, J lost 10 bases, and 14 bases lay in between. This CDR3 comprises 11 residues. Germline V gene sequence: CDR1 WNHNN, CDR2 SYGVQD (reference sequence). CDR3 sequence (DNA): TGCGCCATCAGGGGGGGGTTCGAGCAGTTCTTC. Amino acid sequence: CAIRGGFEQFF.

The chain combines TRBV28 with TRBJ1-2; unclear D gene. From germline, CDR1 is MDHEN and CDR2 SYDVKM. V was trimmed by 5 bases and J by 2 bases, leaving 12 bases between them. CDR3 size: 14 residues. In nucleotides, the CDR3 is TGTGCCAGCAGTCTGCCTACTAGGAACTATGGCTACACCTTC. Translating gives CASSLPTRNYGYTF.

A remark on this clone: Other DNA sequences within the sample encode an identical CDR3. The chain carries TRBV28 and TRBJ2-7; 8 bases agree with TRBD1. J gave up 7 bases and V 1 base, and 12 bases lay outside the gene matches. The CDR3 runs to 16 residues. CDR1 is MDHEN and CDR2 is SYDVKM in the germline V gene. For the CDR3, the DNA is TGTGCCAGCAGTTTATTGGTCGCAGGGGGCGGGTATGAGCAGTACTTC. This gives the protein CASSLLVAGGGYEQYF.

The chain recombines TRBV24-1 with TRBJ2-1, with D perhaps matching TRBD2 (5 bases). Trimming pared 4 bases from V and 0 bases from J, leaving 12 bases between. Germline CDR1 reads KGHDR; CDR2 reads SFDVKD. This CDR3 has 16 amino acids. This chain's CDR3 is CATSDRRLGSYNEQFF. CDR3 coding DNA: TGTGCCACCAGTGACCGGAGGTTGGGCTCCTACAATGAGCAGTTCTTC.

The gene calls are TRBV30 and TRBJ1-5, with 8 bases aligning to TRBD1. The germline CDR1 and CDR2 sequences are GTSNPN and SVGIG (reference sequence). CDR3 length equals 15 residues. V was pared by 2 bases and J by 3 bases, with 6 bases of the junction left unmatched. CDR3 loop: CAWSPGQAINQPQHF. The CDR3 region has the DNA TGTGCCTGGAGTCCGGGACAGGCTATCAATCAGCCCCAGCATTTT.

This rearrangement joins TRBV2 to TRBJ2-5; D is undetermined. The germline CDR1 and CDR2 sequences are SNHLY and FYNNEI. The germline V and J ends were trimmed by 3 bases and 8 bases, with 10 bases remaining between them. CDR3 size: 12 residues. The CDR3 region is CASSEIKRTQYF. CDR3 nucleotide sequence: TGTGCCAGCAGTGAGATTAAGCGTACCCAGTACTTC.

This sequence joins TRBV9 and TRBJ2-1; TRBD2 matches 8 bases. The CDR3 has 18 amino acids. Unmatched junction bases numbered 12, after V lost 0 bases and J lost 4 bases. Germline CDR1 is SGDLS and CDR2 is YYNGEE. The CDR3 spells CASSVAPLAGGSYNEQFF. CDR3 in DNA: TGTGCCAGCAGCGTAGCTCCACTTGCGGGAGGTTCTTACAATGAGCAGTTCTTC.

This clone was counted only a few times. The chain combines TRBV15 with TRBJ1-2, with 9 bases lining up with TRBD1. The CDR3 has 16 amino acids. Germline lookup yields CDR1 LNHNV and CDR2 YYDKDF (reference sequence). J lost 4 bases, V lost 2 bases, and 8 bases had no gene match. DNA of the CDR3: TGTGCCACCAGCAGAAGAGGGACAGGGTCAACCTATGGCTACACCTTC. Encoded protein: CATSRRGTGSTYGYTF.

The CDR3 DNA reads as TGCGCCAGCAGCTTGGGAAGCGGTCCGGGGGGCTACACCTTC. Its translation: CASSLGSGPGGYTF. This rearrangement joins TRBV5-1 to TRBJ1-2; no firm D call. Germline V gene lookup returns CDR1 SGHRS and CDR2 YFSETQ. Deletions cut 0 bases from V and 8 bases from J, with 14 bases between. The length of the CDR3 is 14 residues.

The V call is TRBV11-1, the J call TRBJ2-1, with D unclear. In germline, CDR1 is SGHAT, CDR2 FQDESV (reference sequence). This CDR3 has 14 residues. Between the trimmed V and J ends, which lost 8 bases and 0 bases, there was a span of 11 bases. The CDR3 DNA reads TGTGCCAGCGCGCAGGCCCGCTCCTACAATGAGCAGTTCTTC. The encoded protein is CASAQARSYNEQFF.

This sequence joins TRBV25-1 and TRBJ2-7; the match to TRBD1 covers 9 bases. There are 14 residues in the CDR3. The germline gives CDR1 MGHDK, CDR2 SYGVNS. The junction had 5 bases not matched to a gene; V was cut back by 4 bases and J by 4 bases. This CDR3 is CASSVTGGRYEQYF. The CDR3 nucleotides read TGTGCCAGCAGTGTGACAGGGGGTAGGTACGAGCAGTACTTC.

This chain uses TRBV5-6 with TRBJ2-5, with 10 bases identical to TRBD1. V shed 2 bases and J 4 bases; nucleotides not matched to a gene: 5. The CDR3 runs 15 residues. The germline gives CDR1 SGHDT, CDR2 YYEEEE. CDR3 region: CASSLQTGGRETQYF. The CDR3 DNA is TGTGCCAGCAGCTTACAGACAGGGGGCAGAGAGACCCAGTACTTC.

V is TRBV6-6 and J is TRBJ2-7; 7 bases map to TRBD2. This CDR3 is 13 amino acids long. Looked up from germline, CDR1 is MNHNY and CDR2 is SVGAGI (reference sequence). The V segment lost 6 bases and the J segment 4 bases; nucleotides outside the gene matches: 6. The CDR3 nucleotides are TGTGCCAGCAGAAACAAACTAGCGTACGAGCAGTACTTC. Amino acids: CASRNKLAYEQYF.

Comment on this clone: This CDR3 is also generated by other DNA sequences in the sample. This chain links TRBV7-2 with TRBJ2-2, with D possibly being TRBD1 (7 bases). The length of the CDR3 is 15 residues. V lost 0 bases to trimming and J lost 4 bases, with 9 bases between them. Germline V gene lookup returns CDR1 SGHTA and CDR2 FQGNSA. CDR3 DNA sequence: TGTGCCAGCAGCTTAGCCCAGGGGGGCACCGGGGAGCTGTTTTTT. This sequence encodes CASSLAQGGTGELFF.

This clone was recorded once. The chain has TRBV9 and TRBJ2-7; a possible D gene is TRBD2 (5 bases). The CDR3 is made up of 16 amino acids. Germline V CDR1 and CDR2: SGDLS, YYNGEE. Trimming cost V 4 bases and J 0 bases, with 17 bases left between them. CDR3 region: CASSPSFTGSSYEQYF. The CDR3 DNA follows: TGTGCCAGCAGCCCCTCCTTTACGGGATCCTCCTACGAGCAGTACTTC.